The sequence of this T cell receptor (beta chain) was determined in a study of OX40 agonist ivuxolimab in advanced cancers. Overall study: Of the patients, three showed partial responses, one with hepatocellular carcinoma and two with cutaneous melanoma. Overall study findings and caveats: Antigen specificity was not determined for the expanded peripheral T cells. Nonresponders included some who also had low normalized T-cell clonal expansion. CD8+ T cells averaged more expanded clones than CD4+.

Profiled with immunoSEQ multiplex PCR; TCRdb holds only in-frame clones, not every one. The data contain fewer than 50,000 clones, approximately 88% of them singletons. A word on this clone: Its antigen is still unknown.

The CDR3 is 16 amino acids. V shed 4 bases and J shed 0 bases, with 14 bases lying between them. Germline V gene data show CDR1 as SGHRS and CDR2 as YFSETQ. The TCR sequence derives from an adult with an advanced solid tumor such as melanoma, head and neck, liver or kidney cancer. The sequencing used CD4+ or CD8+ T cells sorted from blood, collected in a trial of the OX40 agonist ivuxolimab. The V call is TRBV5-1, the J call TRBJ2-4; no reliable D call. CDR3 DNA: TGCGCCAGCAGCGATCTCGGTGGTCAAGCCAAAAACATTCAGTACTTC. The encoded protein is CASSDLGGQAKNIQYF. Full variable domain (rest looked up from reference TRBV5-1 and TRBJ2-4): KAGVTQTPRYLIKTRGQQVTLSCSPISGHRSVSWYQQTPGQGLQFLFEYFSETQRNKGNFPGRFSGRQFSNSRSEMNVSTLELGDSALYLCASSDLGGQAKNIQYFGAGTRLSVL.